Below are 27 T cell receptor beta chains sequenced from a single sample in a study of CD8 T cells in ankylosing spondylitis (dated 2017 in TCRdb). Library method: 5' RACE. This sample was sequenced with an Illumina HiSeq 2500. TCRdb ran its own pipeline on the public reads, namely fastp trimming at Q25 and MiXCR clone calling, and kept in-frame beta chains. Merged by CDR3 protein, the rows form single entries marked with the most common genes and DNA. Recorded for this sample are approximately 150,000 distinct CDR3 sequences; roughly 31% of them occurred a single time. The top ten hold about 5.5% of the sample. Sequenced input: synovial fluid, either unsorted or a sorted T cell fraction (not recorded which). The receptors here all came from a male donor with ankylosing spondylitis.

The chain joins TRBV3-1 to TRBJ1-2, with D maybe TRBD1 (6 bases). V lost 4 bases and J 8 bases, leaving 8 bases between the germline ends. The germline gives CDR1 LGHDT, CDR2 YNNKEL (reference sequence). This CDR3 region has 11 residues. CDR3 nucleotides: TGTGCCAGCAGCCCAGGGACAGGCTACACCTTC. It encodes CASSPGTGYTF. The full variable domain, completed using reference TRBV3-1 and TRBJ1-2, is DTAVSQTPKYLVTQMGNDKSIKCEQNLGHDTMYWYKQDSKKFLKIMFSYNNKELIINETVPNRFSPKSPDKAHLNLHINSLELGDSAVYFCASSPGTGYTFGSGTRLTVV.

The chain uses TRBV2 and TRBJ1-1; D is possibly TRBD1 (5 bases). Trimming took 5 bases from V and 1 from J, leaving 8 bases between them. CDR1 and CDR2 (germline): SNHLY, FYNNEI. The length of the CDR3 is 13 residues. The CDR3: CASSQRGNTEAFF. The CDR3, as DNA: TGTGCCAGCAGTCAGAGGGGGAACACTGAAGCTTTCTTT.

The V gene is TRBV7-3, the J gene TRBJ2-2; 10 bases fit TRBD2. With 5 bases clipped from V and 7 bases from J, the junction kept 10 bases outside the gene matches. The CDR3 sequence is 16 residues long. Germline V CDR1 and CDR2: SGHTA, FQGTGA. This CDR3 is CASSLLGTSEYGELFF. CDR3 sequence (DNA): TGTGCCAGCAGCCTCCTCGGGACTAGCGAATACGGGGAGCTGTTTTTT.

The chain employs TRBV6-1 and TRBJ1-5; TRBD1 matches at 9 bases. The V gene end was trimmed by 6 bases and the J gene end by 3 bases; junction bases not matched to a gene: 6. This CDR3 is 15 amino acids long. CDR1 and CDR2 (germline): MNHNS, SASEGT. The chain's CDR3 is CASSDYRGLNQPQHF. The CDR3 DNA reads as TGTGCCAGCAGCGACTACAGGGGGCTCAATCAGCCCCAGCATTTT.

The chain joins TRBV12-3 or TRBV12-4 to TRBJ1-2; no reliable D call. This CDR3 is 13 amino acids long. The V and J ends lost 3 bases and 2 bases respectively, with 7 bases between them. This CDR3 reads CASSFTLNYGYTF. CDR3 nucleotide sequence: TGTGCCAGCAGTTTTACACTGAACTATGGCTACACCTTC.

V usage is TRBV25-1 and J usage is TRBJ1-2, with D tentatively TRBD1 (5 bases). V was clipped by 6 bases and J by 5 bases, with 16 bases between them. This CDR3 spans 14 amino acids. The V gene's germline CDR1 is MGHDK and CDR2 SYGVNS. CDR3 in amino acids: CASSPIGTDYGYTF. As DNA, the CDR3 is TGTGCCAGCAGCCCCATCGGGACCGATTATGGCTACACCTTC.

The rearrangement joins TRBV9 to TRBJ2-2; perhaps TRBD2 as D (6 bases). Deletions cut 2 bases from V and 0 bases from J, with 8 bases between. The CDR3 loop spans 15 amino acids. The germline V gene encodes CDR1 SGDLS and CDR2 YYNGEE. The CDR3 is CASSVRGSNTGELFF. The CDR3 nucleotides read TGTGCCAGCAGCGTCCGGGGGTCGAACACCGGGGAGCTGTTTTTT.

This chain links TRBV20-1 with TRBJ2-6; D is unclear. The CDR3 has 11 amino acids. CDR1 and CDR2 from the germline V gene are DFQATT and SNEGSKA (reference sequence). The CDR3 DNA reads as TGCTCCGCATTTGGGGCCAACGTCCTGACTTTC. Residues: CSAFGANVLTF.

The chain links TRBV20-1 to TRBJ1-2, with 9 bases identical to TRBD1. The CDR3 has 14 amino acids. V gave up 4 bases and J gave up 7 bases; unmatched junction bases: 10. Per germline, CDR1 DFQATT and CDR2 SNEGSKA (reference sequence). The CDR3 loop is CSAKPPGTGIGYTF. The CDR3 DNA sequence: TGCAGTGCTAAACCCCCCGGGACAGGGATTGGCTACACCTTC.

The rearrangement links TRBV2 to TRBJ2-1; D might be TRBD2 (5 bases). V lost 6 bases to trimming and J lost 9 bases, with 15 bases between them. The CDR3 spans 13 residues. Germline loops: CDR1 SNHLY, CDR2 FYNNEI. The CDR3 nucleotides are TGTGCCAGCAGAGGCCGGGGATTGGGTGAGCAGTTCTTC. Its protein product is CASRGRGLGEQFF.

This clonotype has just one count. The chain uses TRBV6-6 and TRBJ1-1; D not certain. CDR1 MNHNY and CDR2 SVGAGI come from the germline V gene (reference sequence). V dropped 4 bases and J dropped 11 bases, with 17 bases sitting between them. The CDR3 runs to 13 residues. CDR3 bases: TGTGCCAGCAGTTCCGGAGCGGCCTTCGGCGCTTTCTTT. Its protein product is CASSSGAAFGAFF.

This clonotype was recorded at least ten times. The chain employs TRBV19 and TRBJ1-1; no definite D call. V gave up 7 bases and J gave up 1 base, with 10 bases separating them. Germline values: CDR1 LNHDA, CDR2 SQIVND (reference sequence). The CDR3 contains 13 residues. In DNA form, the CDR3 reads TGTGCCAGTACAGAACGGACGAACACTGAAGCTTTCTTT. Translating it yields CASTERTNTEAFF.

The chain combines TRBV24-1 with TRBJ2-3, with 7 bases fitting TRBD2. V was pared by 0 bases and J by 4 bases, with 3 bases of the junction left unmatched. Looked up from germline, CDR1 is KGHDR and CDR2 is SFDVKD. This CDR3 has 15 amino acids. CDR3 amino acids: CATSDLSGGPDTQYF. For the CDR3, the DNA is TGTGCCACCAGTGATTTGTCGGGAGGACCAGATACGCAGTATTTT.

The CDR3 DNA follows: TGTGCCAGCAGTTTAAAGGTCTGGGAGCAGTACTTC. Its translation is CASSLKVWEQYF. The rearrangement joins TRBV28 to TRBJ2-7; D gene uncertain. This CDR3 spans 12 amino acids. Trimming left V 2 bases short and J 7 bases short, with 9 bases between. The germline gives CDR1 MDHEN, CDR2 SYDVKM.

There are a few counts of this clonotype. This chain connects TRBV4-2 to TRBJ2-2; possibly TRBD1 for D (5 bases). Per the germline V gene, CDR1 is LGHNA and CDR2 is YNFKEQ. The CDR3 consists of 15 residues. The V and J ends lost 0 bases and 3 bases respectively, with 8 bases between them. The CDR3: CASSQDAGYTGELFF. The CDR3 DNA reads as TGTGCCAGCAGCCAAGATGCAGGGTACACCGGGGAGCTGTTTTTT.

This clonotype was seen many times. The chain is built from TRBV18 and TRBJ2-5, with D possibly matching TRBD2 (6 bases). Germline lookup yields CDR1 KGHSH and CDR2 LQKENI. V lost 5 bases, J lost 2 bases, and 9 bases lay in between. CDR3 length: 13 residues. The CDR3 DNA reads as TGTGCCAGCTCATCGACTAGACAAGAGACCCAGTACTTC. This translates into CASSSTRQETQYF.

This chain links TRBV5-8 with TRBJ1-2; D gene uncertain. The germline CDR1 and CDR2 sequences are SGHTS and YDEGEE. V was pared by 6 bases and J by 8 bases, with 14 bases between. CDR3 length: 12 residues. The CDR3: CASIRGRVGYTF. In nucleotides, the CDR3 is TGTGCCAGCATACGTGGGCGGGTCGGCTACACCTTC.

This sequence joins TRBV20-1 and TRBJ1-5; 7 bases agree with TRBD1. V was clipped by 3 bases and J by 0 bases; unmatched bases: 5. The germline V gene has CDR1 DFQATT and CDR2 SNEGSKA (reference sequence). There are 15 residues in the CDR3. The CDR3 DNA follows: TGCAGTGCTAGCCCGACAGGGATTAGCAATCAGCCCCAGCATTTT. The encoded protein is CSASPTGISNQPQHF.

The chain recombines TRBV20-1 with TRBJ2-5; TRBD2 agrees at 11 bases. The length of the CDR3 is 15 residues. V shed 3 bases and J 5 bases; nucleotides not matched to a gene: 8. Per germline, CDR1 DFQATT and CDR2 SNEGSKA (reference sequence). DNA for the CDR3: TGCAGTGCTAGGGCACTAGCGGGGGACGTGGAGACCCAGTACTTC. Its protein product is CSARALAGDVETQYF.

The chain employs TRBV20-1 and TRBJ1-5, with D tentatively TRBD1 (6 bases). The CDR3 totals 14 residues. CDR1 is DFQATT, CDR2 SNEGSKA, per germline (reference sequence). V lost 3 bases to trimming and J lost 3 bases, with 12 bases between them. DNA of the CDR3: TGCAGTGCTAGCCGGACAGCTAACAATCAGCCCCAGCATTTT. The encoded protein is CSASRTANNQPQHF.

The V gene is TRBV5-1, the J gene TRBJ1-1, with D hard to call. The CDR3 contains 16 residues. CDR1 and CDR2 from the germline V gene are SGHRS and YFSETQ. The V end lost 3 bases, the J end lost 7 bases, and 22 bases lay between the germline ends. CDR3 region: CASSSGPTQAGVEAFF. In nucleotides, the CDR3 is TGCGCCAGCAGCTCCGGTCCCACCCAAGCTGGAGTTGAAGCTTTCTTT. Variable domain in full (rest from reference TRBV5-1 and TRBJ1-1): KAGVTQTPRYLIKTRGQQVTLSCSPISGHRSVSWYQQTPGQGLQFLFEYFSETQRNKGNFPGRFSGRQFSNSRSEMNVSTLELGDSALYLCASSSGPTQAGVEAFFGQGTRLTVV.

This clonotype appeared once. This chain links TRBV5-6 with TRBJ1-5; 7 bases map to TRBD1. J gave up 6 bases and V 1 base, and 1 base lay outside the gene matches. There are 13 residues in the CDR3. Germline V gene lookup returns CDR1 SGHDT and CDR2 YYEEEE. CDR3 nucleotides: TGTGCCAGCAGCTTGCCAGGGGGTCAGCCCCAGCATTTT. Amino acid sequence: CASSLPGGQPQHF.

The chain combines TRBV20-1 with TRBJ1-2, with D hard to call. The V end was cut by 1 base, the J end by 4 bases, with 7 bases between. The CDR3 has 12 amino acids. The germline V gene encodes CDR1 DFQATT and CDR2 SNEGSKA (reference sequence). CDR3 protein: CSARGHGYGYTF. The CDR3 DNA follows: TGCAGTGCTAGAGGCCATGGCTATGGCTACACCTTC.

V is TRBV27 and J is TRBJ1-1; possibly TRBD1 for D (6 bases). The germline V gene encodes CDR1 MNHEY and CDR2 SMNVEV (reference sequence). The CDR3 loop spans 14 amino acids. V dropped 3 bases and J dropped 3 bases, with 11 bases sitting between them. The CDR3 is CASSFRGGYTEAFF. CDR3 nucleotides: TGTGCCAGCAGTTTCAGGGGTGGGTACACTGAAGCTTTCTTT.

This clonotype was seen repeatedly, ten times or more. The chain employs TRBV6-1 and TRBJ2-7; D might be TRBD1 (5 bases). The CDR3 is made up of 15 amino acids. Trimming left V 8 bases short and J 0 bases short, with 17 bases between. Germline CDR1 reads MNHNS; CDR2 reads SASEGT. CDR3 coding DNA: TGTGCCAGCGCCCGACTGGGGCAGCGCTCCTACGAGCAGTACTTC. This translates into CASARLGQRSYEQYF.

This clonotype showed up many times. This rearrangement joins TRBV20-1 to TRBJ1-1; D gene uncertain. Germline assignment: CDR1 DFQATT and CDR2 SNEGSKA (reference sequence). Trimming shortened V by 8 bases and J by 6 bases, and 28 bases separated the two germline ends. The CDR3 contains 16 residues. DNA for the CDR3: TGCAGTATCGAGCCCCTGTCGACCGGGAGCAAGGCTGAAGCTTTCTTT. Translation gives CSIEPLSTGSKAEAFF.

This clonotype was seen ten or more times. The chain recombines TRBV4-2 with TRBJ2-1, with D possibly matching TRBD2 (6 bases). Germline V gene sequence: CDR1 LGHNA, CDR2 YNFKEQ. V lost 2 bases to trimming and J lost 10 bases, with 18 bases between them. This CDR3 contains 15 residues. The CDR3 DNA follows: TGTGCCAGCAGCCAATTCTACGGGGGAGTGGGAGAGCAGTTCTTC. This gives the protein CASSQFYGGVGEQFF.